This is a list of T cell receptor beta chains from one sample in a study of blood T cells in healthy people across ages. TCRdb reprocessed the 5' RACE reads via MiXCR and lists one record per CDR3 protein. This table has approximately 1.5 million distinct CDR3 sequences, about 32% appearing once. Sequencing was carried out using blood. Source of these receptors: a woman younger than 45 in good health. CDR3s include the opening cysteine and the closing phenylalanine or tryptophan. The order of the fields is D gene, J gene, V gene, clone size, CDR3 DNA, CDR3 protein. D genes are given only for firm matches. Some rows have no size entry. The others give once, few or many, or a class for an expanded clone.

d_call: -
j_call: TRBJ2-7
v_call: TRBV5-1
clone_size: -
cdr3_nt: TGCGTCAGCAGCTGGTTGGTGGGGGATTCCGAGCAGTACTTC
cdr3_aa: CVSSWLVGDSEQYF

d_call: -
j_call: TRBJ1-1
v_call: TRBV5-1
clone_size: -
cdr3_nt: TGCGCCAGCAGCTACTGGGACTTGAATACTGAAGCTTTCTTT
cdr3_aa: CASSYWDLNTEAFF

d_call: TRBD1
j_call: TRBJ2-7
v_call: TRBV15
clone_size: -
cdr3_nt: TGTGCCACCAGTAGGGGACAGGGCGCCGGCTACGAGCAGTACTTC
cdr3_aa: CATSRGQGAGYEQYF

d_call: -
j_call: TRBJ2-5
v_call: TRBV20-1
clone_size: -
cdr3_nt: TGCAGTGCGTCCCTCCGACTAGGCCCTGAGCAGTACTTC
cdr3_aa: CSASLRLGPEQYF

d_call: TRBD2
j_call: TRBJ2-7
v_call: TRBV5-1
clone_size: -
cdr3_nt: TGCGCCAGCAGCGACCCTAGCGGGAGCTCCTACGAGCAGTACTTC
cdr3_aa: CASSDPSGSSYEQYF

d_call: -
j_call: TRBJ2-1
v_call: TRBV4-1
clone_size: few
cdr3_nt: TGCGCCAGCAGGGTAGGATCCGGCGATGAGCAGTTCTTC
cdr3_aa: CASRVGSGDEQFF

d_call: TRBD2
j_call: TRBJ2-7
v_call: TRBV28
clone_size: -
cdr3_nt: TGTGCCAGCAGTTTAGATTTCGGGAGGGTCTACGAGCAGTACTTC
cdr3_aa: CASSLDFGRVYEQYF

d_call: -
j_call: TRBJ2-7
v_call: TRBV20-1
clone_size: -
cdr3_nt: TGCAGTGCTGCCCGATCCCGCTCCTACGAGCAGTACTTC
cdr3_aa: CSAARSRSYEQYF

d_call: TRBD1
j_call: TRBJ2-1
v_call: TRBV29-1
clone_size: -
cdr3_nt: TGCAGCGTTGAGGGCCAGGGGGTCTACAATGAGCAGTTCTTC
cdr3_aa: CSVEGQGVYNEQFF

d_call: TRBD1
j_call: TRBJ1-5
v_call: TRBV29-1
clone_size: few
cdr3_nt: TGCAGCGCCACTATCGACAGGGTGGGCAATCAGCCCCAGCATTTT
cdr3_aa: CSATIDRVGNQPQHF